The subject of this entry is one TCR beta chain. Its antigen is not identified. This clone may be a read error of a much larger clone one base away. Given the absence of the conserved phenylalanine or tryptophan at the CDR3 end, a read error is likely. Cells sorted as Tregs were CD4+, CD25+ and CD127-/low. The trim removed 5 bases at V and 2 bases at J, leaving 15 bases unmatched. The germline gives CDR1 SGHRS, CDR2 YFSETQ. The CDR3 has 18 residues. Whole-study results and caveats: The larger-cohort validation was restricted to a single TCR beta V-J rearrangement rather than whole repertoires.

TCRdb independently ran MiXCR on the 5' RACE reads; one entry per CDR3 protein. The sample has around 11,000 distinct CDR3 sequences; under 35% are singletons. The rearrangement uses TRBV5-1 and TRBJ2-7; 11 bases are shared with TRBD1. The sequence derives from a female donor with breast cancer. Material: Tregs sorted from a lymph node. For the CDR3, the DNA is TGCGCCAGCAGTAGATATGCCGGGACAGGGGGGTCAGCCTACGAGCAGTACTCC. Protein product: CASSRYAGTGGSAYEQYS.